The 15 T cell receptor beta chains listed next were all sequenced from one sample in a study of neoadjuvant anti-PD-1 for oral cavity cancer. Measured with immunoSEQ multiplex PCR; TCRdb has only the in-frame clones, and not every one. The sample records over 14,000 clones, about 74% being singletons. Time point indicated: after neoadjuvant nivolumab, at surgical resection. Sequenced material: PBMCs, taken after nivolumab (anti-PD-1) treatment. These receptors were taken from a person between 40 and 85 years old with oral cavity squamous cell carcinoma.

V is TRBV29-1 and J is TRBJ2-6; tentatively, D is TRBD2 (7 bases). V dropped 6 bases and J dropped 1 base, with 16 bases sitting between them. Germline assignment: CDR1 SQVTM and CDR2 ANQGSEA. CDR3 length: 16 residues. The CDR3 sequence: CSVRGGERSGANVLTF. The CDR3 DNA sequence: TGCAGCGTGCGAGGGGGGGAAAGATCTGGGGCCAACGTCCTGACTTTC.

DNA for the CDR3: TGTGCCAGCAGTCCTACCGGGGGCCACTACGAGCAGTACTTC. Translating it yields CASSPTGGHYEQYF. The chain joins TRBV6-1 to TRBJ2-7; D may be TRBD1 or TRBD2 (6 bases each). Trimming took off 5 bases at V and 3 bases at J, with 14 bases between the two ends. CDR1 is MNHNS, CDR2 SASEGT, per germline. CDR3 length: 14 residues.

This sequence joins TRBV19 and TRBJ2-2; no clear D gene. In germline, CDR1 is LNHDA, CDR2 SQIVND (reference sequence). CDR3 length: 12 residues. Trimming left V 4 bases short and J 7 bases short, with 7 bases between. CDR3 in amino acids: CASSTNYGELFF. CDR3 nucleotide sequence: TGTGCCAGTAGTACCAACTACGGGGAGCTGTTTTTT.

The V and J genes are TRBV5-8 and TRBJ1-1; tentative D call: TRBD1 (5 bases). V was clipped by 2 bases and J by 6 bases, with 8 bases between them. Germline V gene lookup returns CDR1 SGHTS and CDR2 YDEGEE. The CDR3 is made up of 12 amino acids. This chain's CDR3 is CASSFGAPEAFF. CDR3 DNA: TGTGCCAGCAGCTTCGGGGCTCCTGAAGCTTTCTTT.

J is TRBJ2-1 and V is TRBV30; D possibly corresponds to TRBD2 (6 bases). Germline CDR1 is GTSNPN and CDR2 is SVGIG (reference sequence). This CDR3 region has 13 residues. V was cut by 2 bases and J by 3 bases, with 8 bases left in between. CDR3 sequence: CAWSTGVYNEQFF. Here the CDR3 DNA reads TGTGCCTGGAGTACGGGGGTCTACAATGAGCAGTTCTTC.

The chain recombines TRBV7-6 with TRBJ2-1; D is ambiguous. V lost 1 base, J lost 10 bases, and 11 bases lay in between. Germline-derived CDR1 and CDR2 are SGHVS and FNYEAQ. The CDR3 length is 13 residues. CDR3 protein: CASSLGARGEQFF. The CDR3 coding sequence is TGTGCCAGCAGCTTAGGAGCCCGAGGCGAGCAGTTCTTC.

The chain uses TRBV5-1 and TRBJ2-5; either TRBD1 or TRBD2 may supply D (5 bases each). Trimming took off 0 bases at V and 6 bases at J, with 12 bases between the two ends. Per the germline V gene, CDR1 is SGHRS and CDR2 is YFSETQ. CDR3 length: 14 amino acids. This CDR3 is CASSLERGGQTQYF. Written as DNA, the CDR3 is TGCGCCAGCAGCTTGGAGAGGGGCGGACAGACCCAGTACTTC.

The rearrangement links TRBV29-1 to TRBJ1-1; TRBD1 is a possible D gene (6 bases). CDR1 and CDR2 (germline): SQVTM, ANQGSEA. V dropped 7 bases and J dropped 6 bases, with 21 bases sitting between them. CDR3 length equals 14 residues. DNA for the CDR3: TGCAGCGGGCAAGTAGCGGGGGCATCGGCTGAAGCTTTCTTT. Protein sequence: CSGQVAGASAEAFF.

CDR3 DNA: TGTGCCAGCAGACAGACTACAGCGGGAATGAGCACCGGGGAGCTGTTTTTT. It is translated as CASRQTTAGMSTGELFF. The rearrangement uses TRBV11-2 and TRBJ2-2, with 7 positions matching TRBD2. CDR1 is SGHAT and CDR2 is FQNNGV in the germline V gene. The V and J ends lost 6 bases and 4 bases, in that order; junction bases with no gene match: 14. CDR3 length: 17 amino acids.

The chain carries TRBV6-5 and TRBJ2-3; D ambiguous. The ends were cut back, 4 bases at V and 6 bases at J, with 14 bases in the middle. The CDR3 sequence is 14 residues long. Germline loops: CDR1 MNHEY, CDR2 SVGAGI. CDR3 in amino acids: CASSSRPQRDTQYF. CDR3 DNA sequence: TGTGCCAGCAGTTCCCGGCCGCAGAGGGATACGCAGTATTTT.

This clone turned up a few times. The chain couples TRBV28 to TRBJ1-2, with TRBD1 as a possible D gene (5 bases). Trimming took off 5 bases at V and 7 bases at J, with 8 bases between the two ends. This CDR3 is built from 11 residues. Germline V gene data show CDR1 as MDHEN and CDR2 as SYDVKM. CDR3 residues: CASSGGGGYTF. The CDR3 nucleotides are TGTGCCAGCAGTGGGGGTGGTGGCTACACCTTC.

The chain has TRBV2 and TRBJ2-3; perhaps TRBD2 as D (5 bases). Germline CDR1 and CDR2: SNHLY and FYNNEI. CDR3 size: 16 residues. Trimming took 2 bases from V and 3 from J, leaving 15 bases between them. The CDR3 DNA reads TGTGCCAGCAGTGAACGGCTTAACGGGATTACAGATACGCAGTATTTT. It specifies CASSERLNGITDTQYF.

V gene TRBV10-3 combines with J gene TRBJ1-5, with D unclear. The germline CDR1 and CDR2 sequences are ENHRY and SYGVKD. The CDR3 spans 12 residues. Trimming took 0 bases from V and 7 from J, leaving 4 bases between them. The CDR3 spells CAISESVQPQHF. The CDR3 coding sequence is TGTGCCATCAGTGAGTCCGTCCAGCCCCAGCATTTT.

This clone was picked up a small number of times. This chain connects TRBV2 to TRBJ1-5; 7 positions agree with TRBD1. The length of the CDR3 is 14 residues. With V trimmed by 7 bases and J by 2 bases, 5 bases remained unmatched. Germline CDR1 reads SNHLY; CDR2 reads FYNNEI. The CDR3 coding sequence is TGTGCCAGCACCGCAGGACAGGGCAATCAGCCCCAGCATTTT. Protein product: CASTAGQGNQPQHF.

The V call is TRBV19, the J call TRBJ2-7, with D maybe TRBD1 (6 bases). CDR3 size: 14 residues. Looked up from germline, CDR1 is LNHDA and CDR2 is SQIVND (reference sequence). Trimming left V 3 bases short and J 0 bases short, with 9 bases between. The CDR3 region has the DNA TGTGCCAGTAGTATCGAGACAGGCTCCTACGAGCAGTACTTC. Translated: CASSIETGSYEQYF.